Each of the 29 T cell receptor beta chains below was sequenced from the same sample in a study of T cells after posttransplantation cyclophosphamide (dated by TCRdb to the mid-2010s). The protocol used for the library was the immunoSEQ multiplex PCR assay. This is the immuneACCESS table as TCRdb keeps it, with only in-frame sequences that have V and J called. A part of the clones is gone; compared with another copy, unresolved V genes explain less than half, and the rest is unexplained. A total of roughly 30,000 clones appear in this sample, roughly 90% of them only once. The ten biggest clones cover 15% of the sample. Sequenced material: PBMCs. Receptor source: a woman aged 35 to 49 with a blood cancer, CMV-positive, and with a related stem cell donor.

This chain uses TRBV2 with TRBJ1-2; D is possibly TRBD1 (5 bases). Germline V lookup: CDR1 SNHLY, CDR2 FYNNEI. The CDR3 sequence is 14 residues long. The V and J ends lost 7 bases and 2 bases respectively, with 14 bases between them. The CDR3 region has the DNA TGTGCCAGCATTTTCCAGCGACAGAACTATGGCTACACCTTC. This sequence encodes CASIFQRQNYGYTF.

The gene calls are TRBV5-1 and TRBJ2-7, with a weak D call TRBD2 (6 bases). V lost 3 bases to trimming and J lost 5 bases, with 24 bases between them. The CDR3 extends over 17 amino acids. Germline V gene data show CDR1 as SGHRS and CDR2 as YFSETQ. The CDR3 DNA is TGCGCCAGCAGCTCACGGGGCCGGGACGGGGGACTCCACGAGCAGTACTTC. Its translation is CASSSRGRDGGLHEQYF.

This chain uses TRBV10-3 with TRBJ2-1; TRBD2 matches at 13 bases. Germline-derived CDR1 and CDR2 are ENHRY and SYGVKD. This CDR3 is built from 15 residues. V was pared by 8 bases and J by 6 bases, with 7 bases of the junction left unmatched. The CDR3 nucleotides are TGTGCCATCGGAACGGGACTAGCGGGGTTCAATGAGCAGTTCTTC. Translation: CAIGTGLAGFNEQFF.

This clone was seen a single time. The chain carries TRBV19 and TRBJ1-2; tentative D call: TRBD1 (5 bases). This CDR3 comprises 14 residues. Germline assignment: CDR1 LNHDA and CDR2 SQIVND (reference sequence). V lost 10 bases and J lost 3, with 18 bases in between. The CDR3 DNA reads as TGTGCCACCTCCGAACCGGGACTCGACTATGGCTACACCTTC. It codes for CATSEPGLDYGYTF.

The CDR3: CASSLGQLSYEQYF. The CDR3, as DNA: TGTGCCAGCAGCCTGGGACAGCTCTCCTACGAGCAGTACTTC. This rearrangement joins TRBV2 to TRBJ2-7, with 7 bases fitting TRBD1. The CDR3 is 14 amino acids. V gave up 6 bases and J gave up 0 bases; unmatched junction bases: 5. Germline lookup yields CDR1 SNHLY and CDR2 FYNNEI.

The table lists this clone with a count of one. The V and J genes are TRBV11-3 and TRBJ2-3; D gene uncertain. Germline assignment: CDR1 SGHNT and CDR2 YENEEA. CDR3 length equals 13 residues. V shed 0 bases and J shed 5 bases, with 6 bases lying between them. CDR3 protein: CASSLDRGDTQYF. Written as DNA, the CDR3 is TGTGCCAGCAGCTTAGATCGCGGAGATACGCAGTATTTT.

The rearrangement uses TRBV4-1 and TRBJ2-6; 11 bases line up with TRBD1. In germline, CDR1 is MGHRA, CDR2 YSYEKL. Losses at the gene ends were 0 bases for V and 4 bases for J; bases not matched to a gene: 8. This CDR3 is 19 amino acids long. This CDR3 is CASSQDPDRGLSGANVLTF. The CDR3 nucleotides read TGCGCCAGCAGCCAAGACCCGGACAGGGGGCTGAGCGGGGCCAACGTCCTGACTTTC.

The rearrangement joins TRBV4-1 to TRBJ1-2; TRBD1 matches 8 bases. The CDR3 has 12 residues. CDR1 and CDR2 (germline): MGHRA, YSYEKL. With 3 bases clipped from V and 7 bases from J, the junction kept 1 base outside the gene matches. The CDR3, as DNA: TGCGCCAGCAGCCATACAGGGGGTGGCTACACCTTC. This encodes CASSHTGGGYTF.

This chain connects TRBV5-1 to TRBJ2-1; 10 bases are shared with TRBD1. The V gene's germline CDR1 is SGHRS and CDR2 YFSETQ. Germline trimming cut 0 bases from V and 4 bases from J; bases unmatched to any gene: 4. The CDR3 sequence is 16 residues long. The CDR3 here is CASSLVGTGAYNEQFF. The CDR3 nucleotides are TGCGCCAGCAGCTTGGTAGGGACAGGGGCATACAATGAGCAGTTCTTC.

Only a few counts were recorded for this clone. The chain has TRBV5-1 and TRBJ1-1; 8 positions agree with TRBD1. The CDR3 consists of 16 residues. CDR1 is SGHRS and CDR2 is YFSETQ in the germline V gene. The V segment lost 3 bases and the J segment 6 bases; nucleotides outside the gene matches: 13. In DNA form, the CDR3 reads TGCGCCAGCAGCTCGGCCCAGGCAGGGGGCAGCGCTGAAGCTTTCTTT. Its translation: CASSSAQAGGSAEAFF.

The rearrangement joins TRBV19 to TRBJ1-1; D perhaps matches TRBD1 (6 bases). Per the germline V gene, CDR1 is LNHDA and CDR2 is SQIVND (reference sequence). The V end was cut by 4 bases, the J end by 3 bases, with 12 bases between. The CDR3 spans 14 residues. The CDR3 loop reads CASSNQGSDTEAFF. The CDR3, as DNA: TGTGCCAGTAGTAACCAGGGGTCGGACACTGAAGCTTTCTTT.

The V gene is TRBV7-9, the J gene TRBJ1-5; D is possibly TRBD1 (5 bases). Germline V CDR1 and CDR2: SEHNR, FQNEAQ (reference sequence). With 5 bases removed from V and 7 bases from J, the gap between germline ends came to 12 bases. The length of the CDR3 is 13 residues. DNA of the CDR3: TGTGCCAGCAGCCAACTCGGGGGACAGCCCCAGCATTTT. Protein: CASSQLGGQPQHF.

The chain employs TRBV4-3 and TRBJ2-1; 9 positions agree with TRBD2. Germline V gene data show CDR1 as LGHNA and CDR2 as YSLEER. Trimming removed 4 bases from V and 8 bases from J; junction bases left unmatched: 9. This CDR3 is 15 amino acids long. CDR3 in amino acids: CASSPRSGGRDEQFF. In nucleotides, the CDR3 is TGCGCCAGCAGCCCCAGGAGCGGGGGGAGGGATGAGCAGTTCTTC.

This clone is a singleton in its sample. Relative to the germline gene, one junction end is altered; a read error may explain this. V gene TRBV5-1 combines with J gene TRBJ1-2; TRBD1 matches 7 bases. The V gene's germline CDR1 is SGHRS and CDR2 YFSETQ. This CDR3 has 16 amino acids. This CDR3 reads CASSLSLRDSPYDYTF. The CDR3 region has the DNA TGCGCCAGCAGCCTCTCGCTTCGGGACAGCCCCTATGACTACACCTTC.

Details on this clone: One end of the junction is discordant with germline, which a read error may explain. The chain joins TRBV4-2 to TRBJ2-1; 7 bases line up with TRBD1. The CDR3 length is 15 residues. From germline, CDR1 is LGHNA and CDR2 YNFKEQ. The CDR3 is CAGSQYRDSYNEQFF. The CDR3 DNA reads TGTGCCGGCAGCCAATACCGGGACAGTTACAATGAGCAGTTCTTC.

In DNA form, the CDR3 reads TGTGCCAGTAGTATTCGGACAGGGTGGTCCTACGAGCAGTACTTC. It codes for CASSIRTGWSYEQYF. The chain recombines TRBV19 with TRBJ2-7, with 8 bases that match TRBD1. This CDR3 has 15 residues. The germline CDR1 and CDR2 sequences are LNHDA and SQIVND (reference sequence). V dropped 3 bases and J dropped 1; count of bases not matched to a gene: 5.

The chain couples TRBV5-1 to TRBJ1-6; D remains ambiguous. Germline assignment: CDR1 SGHRS and CDR2 YFSETQ. Trimming shortened V by 1 base and J by 7 bases, and 15 bases separated the two germline ends. The CDR3 has 16 residues. The chain's CDR3 is CASSLKQLMGNSPLHF. DNA of the CDR3: TGCGCCAGCAGCTTGAAACAGCTTATGGGCAATTCACCCCTCCACTTT.

This clone is a singleton in its sample. The chain employs TRBV11-2 and TRBJ2-3; weak D call: TRBD1 (6 bases). V dropped 0 bases and J dropped 1 base, with 8 bases sitting between them. Looked up from germline, CDR1 is SGHAT and CDR2 is FQNNGV. The CDR3 has 15 residues. The CDR3 DNA sequence: TGTGCCAGCAGCTTAGAGGGGGCCGGCACAGATACGCAGTATTTT. It codes for CASSLEGAGTDTQYF.

The chain uses TRBV5-1 and TRBJ2-3; 12 bases agree with TRBD2. V lost 5 bases and J lost 3; bases outside the gene matches: 1. CDR1 and CDR2 from the germline V gene are SGHRS and YFSETQ. The CDR3 covers 14 residues. This chain's CDR3 is CASSTSGGTDTQYF. The CDR3 bases are TGCGCCAGCAGTACTAGCGGGGGGACAGATACGCAGTATTTT.

The CDR3 here is CASGFSGTGDTQYF. CDR3 sequence (DNA): TGTGCTAGTGGTTTCAGCGGGACCGGAGATACGCAGTATTTT. This chain links TRBV12-5 with TRBJ2-3; 7 bases match TRBD2. V was pared by 3 bases and J by 5 bases, with 5 bases of the junction left unmatched. Germline CDR1 LGHNT, CDR2 FRNRAP. The CDR3 is 14 residues long.

This clone was seen a single time. The chain combines TRBV11-3 with TRBJ1-2; possibly TRBD1 for D (6 bases). Trimming left V 5 bases short and J 0 bases short, with 13 bases between. Germline V gene sequence: CDR1 SGHNT, CDR2 YENEEA. There are 15 residues in the CDR3. The CDR3 nucleotides are TGTGCCAGCAGCACGCGGCCAGGGGCTAACTATGGCTACACCTTC. Amino acid sequence: CASSTRPGANYGYTF.

The CDR3 loop reads CASSLTGANYGYTF. In DNA, the CDR3 is TGTGCCAGCAGCTTGACAGGGGCTAACTATGGCTACACCTTC. The chain links TRBV5-5 to TRBJ1-2; TRBD1 matches 7 bases. Germline V gives CDR1 SGHKS, CDR2 YYEKEE (reference sequence). The CDR3 runs to 14 residues. V trimming: 1 base; J trimming: 0 bases; junction bases outside the gene matches: 0.

CDR3 protein: CAISESMSSYNSPLHF. Written as DNA, the CDR3 is TGTGCCATCAGTGAGTCTATGAGCTCCTATAATTCACCCCTCCACTTT. This chain connects TRBV10-3 to TRBJ1-6; D gene uncertain. From germline, CDR1 is ENHRY and CDR2 SYGVKD. This CDR3 spans 16 amino acids. V was shortened by 0 bases and J by 0 bases, with 6 bases between the two germline ends.

This clone occurred once. This chain connects TRBV18 to TRBJ1-5; D unclear. V shed 3 bases and J shed 3 bases, with 12 bases lying between them. Germline V gene data show CDR1 as KGHSH and CDR2 as LQKENI. The CDR3 loop spans 15 amino acids. The CDR3: CASSPVGRHNQPQHF. DNA of the CDR3: TGTGCCAGCTCACCGGTCGGTCGCCACAATCAGCCCCAGCATTTT. The entire variable domain, with the rest obtained from reference TRBV18 and TRBJ1-5, is as follows: NAGVMQNPRHLVRRRGQEARLRCSPMKGHSHVYWYRQLPEEGLKFMVYLQKENIIDESGMPKERFSAEFPKEGPSILRIQQVVRGDSAAYFCASSPVGRHNQPQHFGDGTRLSIL.

V gene TRBV9 combines with J gene TRBJ2-2; possibly TRBD2 for D (5 bases). Germline assignment: CDR1 SGDLS and CDR2 YYNGEE. This CDR3 spans 12 amino acids. Between the trimmed V and J ends, which lost 3 bases and 7 bases, there was a span of 7 bases. CDR3: CASSEGSGELFF. CDR3 coding DNA: TGTGCCAGCAGCGAAGGGAGCGGGGAGCTGTTTTTT.

V usage is TRBV19 and J usage is TRBJ1-1; the D gene is possibly TRBD1 (6 bases). The CDR3 extends over 18 amino acids. CDR1 LNHDA and CDR2 SQIVND come from the germline V gene (reference sequence). Deletions cut 5 bases from V and 1 base from J, with 23 bases between. CDR3 region: CASSAWTVIRTRNTEAFF. Written as DNA, the CDR3 is TGTGCCAGTAGTGCATGGACAGTAATTCGAACCCGGAACACTGAAGCTTTCTTT.

The chain joins TRBV9 to TRBJ2-7; D is uncertain. Germline CDR1 SGDLS, CDR2 YYNGEE. Trimming shortened V by 3 bases and J by 3 bases, and 10 bases separated the two germline ends. The CDR3 sequence is 13 residues long. Here the CDR3 DNA reads TGTGCCAGCAGCGCCCCGTCGGGCTACGAGCAGTACTTC. This sequence encodes CASSAPSGYEQYF.

The V gene is TRBV7-9, the J gene TRBJ1-4; D not resolved. This CDR3 has 17 amino acids. V shed 0 bases and J shed 0 bases, with 11 bases lying between them. Per germline, CDR1 SEHNR and CDR2 FQNEAQ (reference sequence). CDR3 in amino acids: CASSLASWESTNEKLFF. CDR3 bases: TGTGCCAGCAGCTTAGCGAGTTGGGAGTCAACTAATGAAAAACTGTTTTTT.

V and J are TRBV11-2 and TRBJ2-6, with 8 bases identical to TRBD1. The CDR3 totals 15 residues. CDR1 SGHAT and CDR2 FQNNGV come from the germline V gene. V trimming: 6 bases; J trimming: 4 bases; junction bases outside the gene matches: 5. CDR3 nucleotide sequence: TGTGCCAGCAGTCCCAGGGGGCGAGGGGCCAACGTCCTGACTTTC. Translated, it gives CASSPRGRGANVLTF.